These T cell receptor beta chains were read from a single sample in a study of spatial heterogeneity in lung cancer. TCRdb itself ran the 5' RACE reads through MiXCR, one entry per CDR3 protein. The sample carries some 2,000 distinct CDR3 sequences, around 9.3% recorded once. This specimen consisted of lung tumor tissue, obtained at surgery. The source is a female donor with early-stage non-small cell lung cancer. CDR3s include the opening cysteine and the closing phenylalanine or tryptophan. The D gene is left open where the match is weak. Some rows mark clone size as missing; the rest say once, few, many or name a class of expanded clone.

NA	12	TRBV29-1	NA	TRBJ1-5	TGCAGCGCTCGGACGGCATCAGGGCCCCAGCATTTT	CSARTASGPQHF
medium-sized	14	TRBV7-9	TRBD2	TRBJ2-2	TGTGCCAGCAGCACTAGACGGGAGGCCGGGGAGCTGTTTTTT	CASSTRREAGELFF
medium-sized	16	TRBV6-6	TRBD1	TRBJ2-4	TGTGCCAGCACTGGGACAGAACTACTAGCCAAAAACATTCAGTACTTC	CASTGTELLAKNIQYF
medium-sized	16	TRBV10-1	NA	TRBJ2-1	TGCGCCAGCAGTGAGTCTCGAGTTCGTGGTGACAATGAGCAGTTCTTC	CASSESRVRGDNEQFF
medium-sized	13	TRBV10-3	TRBD1	TRBJ1-5	TGTGCCATCAGTGAGGGACAGGGGCAGCCCCAGCATTTT	CAISEGQGQPQHF
large	13	TRBV10-3	NA	TRBJ2-7	TGTGCCATCACCGGGACGCAGGGGGGCGAGCAGTACTTC	CAITGTQGGEQYF
NA	14	TRBV10-3	NA	TRBJ2-1	TGTGCCATCAGTGAGCGAGATAGTAACAATGAGCAGTTCTTC	CAISERDSNNEQFF
large	13	TRBV4-3	NA	TRBJ1-5	TGCGCCAGCAGCCAAGAGCTAGGGAAGCCCCAGCATTTT	CASSQELGKPQHF
NA	13	TRBV11-1	NA	TRBJ2-7	TGTGCCAGCAGCTTTCACACGGCGGACGAGCAGTACTTC	CASSFHTADEQYF
medium-sized	14	TRBV11-2	NA	TRBJ2-3	TGTGCCAGCAGCTTAGGCCGGGGCACAGATACGCAGTATTTT	CASSLGRGTDTQYF
medium-sized	16	TRBV18	TRBD1	TRBJ2-3	TGTGCCAGCTCACCTGCGGACAGGGGGCTCGGAGATACGCAGTATTTT	CASSPADRGLGDTQYF
large	11	TRBV5-1	NA	TRBJ1-1	TGCGCCAGCAGCCTCGGGACTGAAGCTTTCTTT	CASSLGTEAFF
medium-sized	15	TRBV28	TRBD1	TRBJ1-5	TGTGCCAGCAGTTTTGCCGACAGGGATAATCAGCCCCAGCATTTT	CASSFADRDNQPQHF
large	16	TRBV29-1	NA	TRBJ2-1	TGCAGCGGTCGGGGTAGCCTTAATTCCAAATACAATGAGCAGTTCTTC	CSGRGSLNSKYNEQFF
medium-sized	15	TRBV7-9	TRBD1	TRBJ1-2	TGTGCCAGCAGCGCGGACTCTCAGGGGGCGAAGGGCTACACCTTC	CASSADSQGAKGYTF
medium-sized	16	TRBV12-3/TRBV12-4	TRBD2	TRBJ2-2	TGTGCCAGCAGTTCCCCATGGGGGGGGGACACCGGGGAGCTGTTTTTT	CASSSPWGGDTGELFF
medium-sized	14	TRBV6-2/TRBV6-3	TRBD2	TRBJ2-1	TGTGCCAGCAGTTTGGCGGGAGTGACAACGGAGCAGTTCTTC	CASSLAGVTTEQFF
medium-sized	15	TRBV5-1	TRBD2	TRBJ2-3	TGCGCCAGCAGCGCGGGACTATTAGGTGCAGATACGCAGTATTTT	CASSAGLLGADTQYF
medium-sized	17	TRBV5-4	TRBD1	TRBJ2-6	TGTGCCAGCAGCCTTCGACAGGGGGGCGTCTCGGCCAACGTCCTGACTTTC	CASSLRQGGVSANVLTF
many	14	TRBV19	NA	TRBJ2-7	TGTGCCAGTAGTCCCCGCGAGGCGGTCTACGAGCAGTACTTC	CASSPREAVYEQYF
medium-sized	13	TRBV20-1	NA	TRBJ2-3	TGCAGTGCTAAAAAGTCGGGCACAGATACGCAGTATTTT	CSAKKSGTDTQYF
many	13	TRBV4-1	NA	TRBJ2-7	TGCGCCAGCAGCCGACTCCCGGGCTACGAGCAGTACTTC	CASSRLPGYEQYF
medium-sized	17	TRBV4-3	NA	TRBJ2-6	TGCGCCAGCAGCCAAGAGTTGACGAGCTCTGGGGCCAACGTCCTGACTTTC	CASSQELTSSGANVLTF
medium-sized	15	TRBV5-1	NA	TRBJ2-4	TGCGCCAGCAGCTCCCAGCCGGGGGAGGAAAACATTCAGTACTTC	CASSSQPGEENIQYF
medium-sized	15	TRBV20-1	TRBD2	TRBJ2-3	TGCAGTGCCCCTGCCCAACTAGCGGGGGCGGGTACGCAGTATTTT	CSAPAQLAGAGTQYF
medium-sized	14	TRBV5-1	NA	TRBJ1-6	TGCGCCAGCAACTGGGGTGAGGGCGATTCACCCCTCCACTTT	CASNWGEGDSPLHF
medium-sized	15	TRBV7-2	NA	TRBJ2-7	TGTGCCAGCAGCCTAAGCGGGCCACTACCCTACGAGCAGTACTTC	CASSLSGPLPYEQYF
few	17	TRBV20-1	TRBD2	TRBJ2-3	TGCAGTCTAAGCCCCGGGACTAGCGGGGGGGGCACAGATACGCAGTATTTT	CSLSPGTSGGGTDTQYF
medium-sized	13	TRBV15	NA	TRBJ1-1	TGTGCCACCAGCAGCGGCACAAAAAAAGGAGCTTTCTTT	CATSSGTKKGAFF
large	15	TRBV27	NA	TRBJ1-1	TGTGCCAGCAGTTTCGGGGTCGGCGGGGCCACTGAAGCTTTCTTT	CASSFGVGGATEAFF
medium-sized	15	TRBV20-1	NA	TRBJ2-5	TGCAGTGCCACAAGATTAACAGAGTACCAAGAGACCCAGTACTTC	CSATRLTEYQETQYF